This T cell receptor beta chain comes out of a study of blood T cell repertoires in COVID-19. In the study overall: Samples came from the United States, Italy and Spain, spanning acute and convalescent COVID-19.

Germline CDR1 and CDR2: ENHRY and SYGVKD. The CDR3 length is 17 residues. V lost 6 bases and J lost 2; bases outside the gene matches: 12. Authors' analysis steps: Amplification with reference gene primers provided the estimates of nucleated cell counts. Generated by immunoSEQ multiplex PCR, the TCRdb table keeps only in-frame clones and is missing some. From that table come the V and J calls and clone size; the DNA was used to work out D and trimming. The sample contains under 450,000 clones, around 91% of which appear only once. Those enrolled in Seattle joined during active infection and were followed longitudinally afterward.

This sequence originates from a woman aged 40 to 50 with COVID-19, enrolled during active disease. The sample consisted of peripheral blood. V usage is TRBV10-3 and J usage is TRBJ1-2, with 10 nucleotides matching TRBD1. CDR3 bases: TGTGCCATCAGGGGAGGGGGACAGGGGTATCAAAACTATGGCTACACCTTC. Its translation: CAIRGGGQGYQNYGYTF.